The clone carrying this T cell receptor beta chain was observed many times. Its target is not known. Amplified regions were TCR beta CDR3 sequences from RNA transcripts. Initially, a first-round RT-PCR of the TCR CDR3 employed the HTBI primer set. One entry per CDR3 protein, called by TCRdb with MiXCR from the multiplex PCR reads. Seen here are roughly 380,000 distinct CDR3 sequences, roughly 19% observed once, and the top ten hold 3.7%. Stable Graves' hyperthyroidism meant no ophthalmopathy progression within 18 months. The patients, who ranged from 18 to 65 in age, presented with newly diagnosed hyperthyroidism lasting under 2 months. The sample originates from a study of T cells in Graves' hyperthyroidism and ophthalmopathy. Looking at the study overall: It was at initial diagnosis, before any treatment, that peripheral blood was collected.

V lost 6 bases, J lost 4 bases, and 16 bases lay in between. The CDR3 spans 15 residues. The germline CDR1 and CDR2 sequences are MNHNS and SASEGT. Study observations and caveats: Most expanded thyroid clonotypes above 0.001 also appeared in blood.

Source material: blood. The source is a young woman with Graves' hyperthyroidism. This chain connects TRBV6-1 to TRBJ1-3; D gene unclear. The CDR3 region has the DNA TGTGCCAGCAGCCCCACCGGCCAGTCGGGAAACACCATATATTTT. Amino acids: CASSPTGQSGNTIYF.